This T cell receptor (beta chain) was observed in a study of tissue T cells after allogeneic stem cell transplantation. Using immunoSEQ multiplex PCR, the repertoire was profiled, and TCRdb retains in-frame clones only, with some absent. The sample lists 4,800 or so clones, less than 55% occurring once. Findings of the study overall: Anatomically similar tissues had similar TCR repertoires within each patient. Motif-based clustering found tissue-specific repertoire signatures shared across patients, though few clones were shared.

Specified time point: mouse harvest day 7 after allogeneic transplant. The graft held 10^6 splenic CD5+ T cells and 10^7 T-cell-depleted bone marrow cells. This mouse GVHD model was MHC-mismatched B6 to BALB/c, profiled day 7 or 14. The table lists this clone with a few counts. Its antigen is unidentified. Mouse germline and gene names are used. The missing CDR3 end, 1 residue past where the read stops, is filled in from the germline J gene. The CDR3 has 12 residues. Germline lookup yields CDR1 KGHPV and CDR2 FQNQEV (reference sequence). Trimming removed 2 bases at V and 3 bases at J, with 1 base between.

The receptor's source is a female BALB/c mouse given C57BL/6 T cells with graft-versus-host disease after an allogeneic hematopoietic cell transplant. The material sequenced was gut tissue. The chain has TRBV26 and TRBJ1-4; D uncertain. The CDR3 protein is CASSLANERLFF. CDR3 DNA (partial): TGTGCCAGCAGTCTGGCCAACGAAAGATTATTT.